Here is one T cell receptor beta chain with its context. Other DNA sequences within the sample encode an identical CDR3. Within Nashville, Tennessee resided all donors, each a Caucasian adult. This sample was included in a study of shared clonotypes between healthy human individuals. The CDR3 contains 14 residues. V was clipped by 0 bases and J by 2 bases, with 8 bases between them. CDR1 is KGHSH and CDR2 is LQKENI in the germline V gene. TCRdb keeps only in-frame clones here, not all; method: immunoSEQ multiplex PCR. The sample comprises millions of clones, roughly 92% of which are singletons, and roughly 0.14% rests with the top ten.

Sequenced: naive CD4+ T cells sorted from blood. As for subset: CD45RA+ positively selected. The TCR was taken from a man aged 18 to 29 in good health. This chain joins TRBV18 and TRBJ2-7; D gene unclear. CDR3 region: CASSPPSETYEQYF. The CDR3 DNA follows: TGTGCCAGCTCACCACCCTCTGAAACCTACGAGCAGTACTTC.